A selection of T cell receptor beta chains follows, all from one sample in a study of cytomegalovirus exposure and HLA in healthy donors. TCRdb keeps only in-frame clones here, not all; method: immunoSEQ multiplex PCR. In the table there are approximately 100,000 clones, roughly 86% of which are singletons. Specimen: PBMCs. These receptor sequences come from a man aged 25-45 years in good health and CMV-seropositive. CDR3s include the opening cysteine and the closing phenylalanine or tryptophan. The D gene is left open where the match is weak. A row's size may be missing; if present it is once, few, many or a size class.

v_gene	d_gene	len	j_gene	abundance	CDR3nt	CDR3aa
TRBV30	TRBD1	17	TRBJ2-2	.	TGTGCCTGGAGTTCATTTTTCGACAGGGTTCACACCGGGGAGCTGTTTTTT	CAWSSFFDRVHTGELFF
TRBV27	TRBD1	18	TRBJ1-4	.	TGTGCCAGCAGGAGATCTTATGCAGGGGGATCAACTAATGAAAAACTGTTTTTT	CASRRSYAGGSTNEKLFF
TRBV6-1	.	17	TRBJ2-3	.	TGTGCCAGCAGTGCTAGAATTAGCGGTACTAGCACAGATACGCAGTATTTT	CASSARISGTSTDTQYF
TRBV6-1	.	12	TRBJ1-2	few	TGTGCCAGCAGTGCCTACAACTATGGCTACACCTTC	CASSAYNYGYTF
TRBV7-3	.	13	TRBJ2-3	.	TGTGCCAGCAGCCATGAGGTAGCAGATACGCAGTATTTT	CASSHEVADTQYF
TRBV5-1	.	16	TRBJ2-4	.	TGCGCCAGCAGCTCAGTCCCCGACGTGACAGAAAACATTCAGTACTTC	CASSSVPDVTENIQYF
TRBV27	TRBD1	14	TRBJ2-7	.	TGTGCCAGCAGTGCCACAGGGGGCTCCTACGAGCAGTACTTC	CASSATGGSYEQYF
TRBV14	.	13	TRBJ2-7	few	TGTGCCAGCAGCCAACAGGGTTCCTACGAGCAGTACTTC	CASSQQGSYEQYF
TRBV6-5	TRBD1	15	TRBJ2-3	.	TGTGCCAGCAGTTACGCGGACAGGTCCACAGATACGCAGTATTTT	CASSYADRSTDTQYF
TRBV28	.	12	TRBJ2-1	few	TGTGCCAGCAGTTATGTCGGTAATGAGCAGTTCTTC	CASSYVGNEQFF
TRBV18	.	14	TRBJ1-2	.	TGTGCCAGCTCACCACCGGGGGCGGACTATGGCTACACCTTC	CASSPPGADYGYTF
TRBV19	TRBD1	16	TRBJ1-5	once	TGTGCCAGTAGTACCCATGGACAGGGGGCCCGGCAGCCCCAGCATTTT	CASSTHGQGARQPQHF
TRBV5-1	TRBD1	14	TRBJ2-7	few	TGCGCCAGCAGCTTGGCCTACAGGGGGGACGAGCAGTACTTC	CASSLAYRGDEQYF
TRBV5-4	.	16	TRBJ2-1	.	TGTGCCAGCAGCCCCGAGACAATCGGCTCCTACAATGAGCAGTTCTTC	CASSPETIGSYNEQFF
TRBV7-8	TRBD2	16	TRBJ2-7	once	TGTGCCAGCAGCTCGGATTTAGCGGGATATGCCTACGAGCAGTACTTC	CASSSDLAGYAYEQYF
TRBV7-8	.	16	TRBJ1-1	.	TGTGCCAGCAGCTCAAGAATAGGCAGGCTGAACACTGAAGCTTTCTTT	CASSSRIGRLNTEAFF
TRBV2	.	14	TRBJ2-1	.	TGTGCCAGCAGTGCCAGGCCTCAGGGGGGTGAGCAGTTCTTC	CASSARPQGGEQFF
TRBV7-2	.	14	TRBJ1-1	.	TGTGCCAGCAGCTTAGGTCCGGGGAACACTGAAGCTTTCTTT	CASSLGPGNTEAFF
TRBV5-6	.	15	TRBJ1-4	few	TGTGCCAGCAGCCAGGGACACAGGGAAGGTGAAAAACTGTTTTTT	CASSQGHREGEKLFF
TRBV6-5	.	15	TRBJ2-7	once	TGTGCCAGCAGTTACTCAGCCGGCAGGGGATACGAGCAGTACTTC	CASSYSAGRGYEQYF
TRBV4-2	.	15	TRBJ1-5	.	TGTGCCAGCAGCCAAGATACGGGTCCTAATCAGCCCCAGCATTTT	CASSQDTGPNQPQHF
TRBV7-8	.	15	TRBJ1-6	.	TGTGCCAGCAGCTTAGCCAGGGGATCGCGTTCACCCCTCCACTTT	CASSLARGSRSPLHF
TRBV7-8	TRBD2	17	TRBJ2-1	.	TGTGCCAGCAGCTTAGGTTCTCATAGCGGGACGGGGAATGAGCAGTTCTTC	CASSLGSHSGTGNEQFF
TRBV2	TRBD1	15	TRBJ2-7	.	TGTGCCAGCAGCCCATCTCCGGGACAGGGCTACGAGCAGTACTTC	CASSPSPGQGYEQYF